In this sample, the clone carrying this TCR beta chain turned up many times. This CDR3 has 14 residues. Germline CDR1 is DFQATT and CDR2 is SNEGSKA (reference sequence). With V trimmed by 2 bases and J by 5 bases, 3 bases remained unmatched. These data are taken from a study of identical twins. One entry per CDR3 protein results from TCRdb running MiXCR on the 5' RACE reads. The table lists roughly 690,000 distinct CDR3 sequences, 5.5% to 7.5% of them singletons, with around 2% in the top ten. This chain links TRBV20-1 with TRBJ2-3, with 11 bases that match TRBD2. This clonotype was obtained from a man aged 18 to 30 in good health. Sample: naive T cells sorted from blood. Here the CDR3 reads CSARPSGRIDTQYF. The CDR3 DNA is TGCAGTGCTAGACCTAGCGGGAGGATAGATACGCAGTATTTT.